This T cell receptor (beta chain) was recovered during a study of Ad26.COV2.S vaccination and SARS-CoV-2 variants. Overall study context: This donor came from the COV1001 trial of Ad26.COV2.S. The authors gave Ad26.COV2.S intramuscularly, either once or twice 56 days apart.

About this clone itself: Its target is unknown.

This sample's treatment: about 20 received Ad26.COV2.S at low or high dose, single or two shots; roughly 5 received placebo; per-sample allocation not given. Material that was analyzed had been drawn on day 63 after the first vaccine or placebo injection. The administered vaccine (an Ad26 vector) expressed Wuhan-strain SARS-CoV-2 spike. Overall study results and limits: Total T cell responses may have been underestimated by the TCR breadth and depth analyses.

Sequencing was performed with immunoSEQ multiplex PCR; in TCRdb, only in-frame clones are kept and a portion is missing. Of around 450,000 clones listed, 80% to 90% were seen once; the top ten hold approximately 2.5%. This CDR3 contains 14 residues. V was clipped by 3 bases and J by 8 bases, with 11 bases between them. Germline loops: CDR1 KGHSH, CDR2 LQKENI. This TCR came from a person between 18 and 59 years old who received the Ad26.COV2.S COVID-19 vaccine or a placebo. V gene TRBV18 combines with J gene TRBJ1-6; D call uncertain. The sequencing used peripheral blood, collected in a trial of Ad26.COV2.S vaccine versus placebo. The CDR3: CASSPTGRDSPLHF. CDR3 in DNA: TGTGCCAGCTCACCCACTGGCAGAGATTCACCCCTCCACTTT.